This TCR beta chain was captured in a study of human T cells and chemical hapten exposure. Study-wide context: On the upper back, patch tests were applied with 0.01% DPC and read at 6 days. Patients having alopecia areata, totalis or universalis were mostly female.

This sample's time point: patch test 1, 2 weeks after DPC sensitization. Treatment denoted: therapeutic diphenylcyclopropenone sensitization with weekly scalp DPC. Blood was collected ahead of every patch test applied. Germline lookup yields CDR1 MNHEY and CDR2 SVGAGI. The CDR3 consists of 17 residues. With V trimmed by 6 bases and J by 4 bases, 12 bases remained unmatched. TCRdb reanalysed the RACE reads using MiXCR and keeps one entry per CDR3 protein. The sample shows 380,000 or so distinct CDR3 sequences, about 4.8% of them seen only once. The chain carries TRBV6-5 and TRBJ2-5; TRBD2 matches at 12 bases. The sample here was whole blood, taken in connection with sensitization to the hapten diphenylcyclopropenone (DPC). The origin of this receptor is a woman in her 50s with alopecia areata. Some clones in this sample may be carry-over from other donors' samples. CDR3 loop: CASSPGLAGWGGETQYF. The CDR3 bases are TGTGCCAGCAGCCCGGGACTAGCGGGCTGGGGAGGAGAGACCCAGTACTTC.